This T cell receptor delta chain is drawn from a study of Vδ1+ human thymocytes. Findings of the study overall: Highly polyclonal TRG and TRD repertoires with Gaussian CDR3 length distributions appeared in thymus.

RNA was extracted from the cells and then reverse transcribed. CDR3 amplicons came from multiplex PCR with pooled V-gene forward and constant-region reverse primers. TCRdb made new clone calls on the multiplex PCR reads using CATT. The sample records 23,000 or so delta-chain clones, around 32% being singletons. This clone has a handful of counts. Its antigen is unknown. Trimming shortened V by 5 bases and J by 1 base, and 8 bases separated the two germline ends. The CDR3 length is 13 residues. The germline V gene encodes CDR1 TSWWSYY and CDR2 QGS. Alphabeta T cells were depleted, then CD3+ Vdelta1+ Vdelta2- thymocytes were FACS-sorted.

V gene TRDV1 combines with J gene TRDJ1; a weak D match, TRDD3 (5 bases). This sequence originates from a boy in the first two years of life who had congenital heart surgery. The specimen was Vdelta1+ gamma-delta thymocytes from the thymus. Indicated subset: FACS-sorted CD3+ TCRalphabeta- TCRVdelta1+ TCRVdelta2- thymocytes. CDR3 DNA: TGTGCTCTTGGGCTGGGCCCCACCGATAAACTCATCTTT. Residues: CALGLGPTDKLIF.